This T cell receptor beta chain derives from a study of cytomegalovirus exposure and HLA in healthy donors (dated by TCRdb to the late 2010s). With regard to the full study: An earlier analysis of roughly 610 of the donors reported approximately 280 Gb of sequence data and approximately 120 million unique TCR beta sequences obtained from 180 million or so T cells. An early release that covered 640 HLA-typed donors contained approximately 300 gigabases of sequencing data and about 93 million unique TCR sequences. Of the approximately 400 genotyped donors, less than 85% were placed in the genetic ancestry cluster associated with self-reported Caucasian donors. The study aimed to test whether signatures of past pathogen exposure could be identified by cataloging public T cell receptors. Using immunosequencing, the study profiled T cell repertoires from 666 subjects and related those repertoires to cytomegalovirus serostatus. Along with the approximately 620-subject first cohort, a separate validation cohort of over a hundred different subjects was used. To predict cytomegalovirus infection status, the study combined high-throughput TCR immunosequencing, statistical association of individual TCRs with disease status, and machine learning. In a later analysis, previously published TCR beta repertoires from 550 to 750 donors were re-analyzed and high-resolution HLA genotyping was added so that TCR occurrence patterns could be studied. Rather than using new phenotypic data, the later analysis identified candidate immune exposures from TCR beta sequences and from how often those sequences occurred across donors. An earlier analysis of 587 of the donors used high-throughput TCR beta sequencing to judge whether each TCR beta V gene segment behaved as functional or pseudogenic. Donor age, sex, ethnicity and CMV serostatus were compiled alongside the repertoire data. A later genetic analysis used genome-wide SNP genotypes for about three fifths of the roughly 700 donors, treating that subset as a discovery cohort. All discovery cohort repertoires had been generated using a single sequencing platform. HLA typing covered class I and class II loci at four-digit resolution. Typing coverage varied by locus: roughly 629-640 donors for A, B, C, DRB1 and DQB1; around 560 for DQA1; nearly 610 for DPA1; fewer than 480 for DPB1. About 5 DR-DQ haplotypes were handled as single units for association and clustering, since linkage in the cohort was strong. Among under 450 genotyped donors of the cohort, an average of about 240,000 unique TCR beta nucleotide sequences were sequenced per donor, 15% to 20% of them non-productive. On the study overall, not on this receptor specifically: Most TCR sequences were observed very rarely across donors, whereas some public TCRs were present in many individuals. Three of the identified cytomegalovirus-associated TCR beta chains were confirmed in vitro to be specific for cytomegalovirus antigens. The presence/absence analyses assumed that sequencing depth was roughly uniform across donors, and that assumption may not be true. The classifier was reported to diagnose cytomegalovirus status with high specificity and sensitivity in both the original and validation cohorts. Correlated functional status among segregating V segments might be attributable to linkage disequilibrium, but an unknown experimental factor could not be ruled out. An association between a missense DCLRE1C variant and V-gene and J-gene trimming of TCR beta chains was found in a later genetic analysis and replicated in an independent cohort. Strong co-occurrence of HLA alleles, especially DR and DQ, made assigning TCR associations to individual alleles difficult. A later analysis found that most CMV-associated TCR beta chains appeared HLA-restricted, with HLA associations seemingly driven largely by CMV exposure. The cohort was sequenced for TCR beta chains only, and without alpha or paired-chain data the features that could be detected were limited. Several of the top co-occurrence clusters appeared to be linked to parvovirus B19, influenza, CMV and Epstein-Barr virus, according to a later analysis. In a later analysis, the rate of TCR association differed among HLA loci, with DRB1 alleles having the most associated TCRs and HLA-C alleles having the fewest. Because the 87-base-pair reads could not distinguish some IMGT-functional V segments, including TRBV6-2 and TRBV6-3, those segments were excluded. Specific HLA alleles were associated with about 17,000 TCR beta sequences at a false discovery rate of 0.05 in a later analysis. CMV serostatus was the only immune exposure information available for the cohort. In a later analysis, HLA-associated TCR beta chains showed more clonal expansion and lower generation probabilities than non-associated chains that were equally common. Broadly in line with IMGT annotations, most TCR beta V segments showed up in productive rearrangements about 90% or about 30% of the time in an earlier analysis of under 700 of the donors. A further reported finding was that TCR beta sequences accurately predicted the HLA-A and HLA-B alleles for most subjects in the first cohort. According to a later genetic analysis, donors in an Asian-associated ancestry cluster had fewer N-insertions in productive TCRs than the approximately 650-donor mean. The study gave a list of some 150 TCR beta chains associated with cytomegalovirus. Because some donors lacked HLA typing at each locus, the association tests relied only on the typed subset. Because counts were too low, more than 15 rarely observed V segments, including chromosome 9 orphons, were left out of the earlier analysis of some 640 of the donors. A cluster of highly shared sequence variants was judged likely to represent a technical artifact of the sequencing pipeline. It was suggested by the authors that the approach could potentially be generalized to other disease states and immunological phenotypes.

The cohort consisted of some 670 healthy bone marrow donors. Cohort members were all nominally healthy when sampled, although unrecorded immune exposures were likely present. The donor tested CMV seronegative, placing the donor among the approximately 360 seronegative members of the cohort. A peripheral blood sample was provided by each donor, and peripheral blood mononuclear cells were used for TCR beta sequencing. The Qiagen DNeasy Blood Extraction Kit was used to extract genomic DNA from the blood cell samples. To prepare the library, the immunoSEQ multiplex PCR assay was applied. A mixture of 60 forward primers for TCR Vbeta segments and 13 reverse primers for TCR Jbeta segments was used in the multiplex PCR. A multiplex PCR assay on genomic DNA amplified the CDR3 region of rearranged TCR beta genes. On the Illumina HiSeq System, the amplified TCR beta libraries were sequenced as 87-base-pair reads. In the paper's pipeline: In a later analysis, about 80 million unique TCR beta chains were counted across the 650 to 750 repertoires, and roughly 11 million of these chains were shared by at least two donors. Raw reads were error-corrected and collapsed into unique sequences with a nearest-neighbor algorithm that merged closely related sequences to remove PCR and sequencing errors. V, D and J gene segments were assigned by aligning CDR3 sequences to IMGT reference sequences. For a sequence to be retained, a match of at least six nucleotides to both a V gene segment and a J gene segment was required. A rearrangement counted as productive if the CDR3 had no stop codons and remained in frame with V and J, and every other rearrangement counted as non-productive. Following IMGT convention, CDR3 was defined as the stretch from the second conserved V-encoded cysteine to the conserved J-encoded phenylalanine. The earlier analysis of some 580 of the donors excluded any sequence lacking an unambiguous match to a single V gene segment. In an earlier analysis of 587 of the donors, V segments were called functional above 56.7% productive rearrangements and were called segregating when the between-donor standard deviation exceeded 5%. A statistical classification framework was built to diagnose cytomegalovirus status from the catalog of TCR beta chain sequences. V and J gene assignment, in a later analysis, came from comparing TCR nucleotide sequences with IMGT/GENE-DB human TR gene sequences. The TCRdist pipeline was used in a later analysis to assign CDR3 sequences and most-parsimonious VDJ recombination scenarios. In a later analysis, each TCR beta chain was defined by its CDR3 amino acid sequence together with its V-gene family, and reads lacking a unique V-gene family were excluded. A later analysis removed roughly 590 highly shared, low-generation-probability nucleotide sequences to deal with suspected cross-contamination and a sequencing artifact. In a later analysis, a clonal expansion index for each public chain was calculated from normalized within-repertoire ranks of inferred template counts. In a later analysis, generation probabilities were computed with a VDJ recombination model fitted to out-of-frame rearrangements, and the resulting probabilities were checked against IGoR. Hypergeometric tests were used in a later analysis to score TCR-TCR, TCR-HLA and TCR-CMV co-occurrence, with a repertoire-size bias correction applied to the TCR pairs. False discovery rates were estimated in a later analysis by permuting HLA or CMV assignments 20 times. In a later analysis, co-occurring TCRs were grouped using DBSCAN, with TCRdist sequence similarity added in when clustering inside HLA-allele-positive subsets. Co-occurrence clustering excluded repertoires with fewer than 30,000 or more than 120,000 public chains, plus five with anomalous nucleotide sharing. Imported from immuneACCESS, the table was reduced by TCRdb to in-frame sequences with V and J called. These copies leave out some clones; in studies compared against another copy, an unresolved V gene accounts for under half, and the cause of the remainder is not known. The DNA gave D and trimming, while V, J and clone size come from that table. The sample table contains 140,000 to 150,000 clones; only one count was recorded for about 64% of them. The ten top clones hold around 4.7% of the sample.

The CDR3 numbers 17 residues from cysteine through phenylalanine. Only CDR3 DNA is held: 51 bases, read in frame from base 1. Based on the germline V gene, the CDR1 and CDR2 sequences are SGHTS and YDEGEE. Trimming takes 4 bases from V and 3 bases from J, and the germline ends sit 22 bases apart. This clone was recorded a few times. Its antigen is currently not known. No base quality information exists; no much larger clone differs at one position. The chain was built from TRBV5-8 and TRBJ1-1, with TRBD1 tentatively as D gene (5 bases match). This sequence was found in a man aged 55 to 70 in good health and CMV-seronegative. The sequenced sample consisted of PBMCs. The CDR3 reads CASSPLGLAGWDTEAFF. The bases read TGTGCCAGCAGCCCTCTTGGTTTGGCAGGGTGGGACACTGAAGCTTTCTTT. Outside the CDR3, residues come from the reference TRBV5-8 and TRBJ1-1 proteins, so the full variable domain is: EAGVTQSPTHLIKTRGQQATLRCSPISGHTSVYWYQQALGLGLQFLLWYDEGEERNRGNFPPRFSGRQFPNYSSELNVNALELEDSALYLCASSPLGLAGWDTEAFFGQGTRLTVV.